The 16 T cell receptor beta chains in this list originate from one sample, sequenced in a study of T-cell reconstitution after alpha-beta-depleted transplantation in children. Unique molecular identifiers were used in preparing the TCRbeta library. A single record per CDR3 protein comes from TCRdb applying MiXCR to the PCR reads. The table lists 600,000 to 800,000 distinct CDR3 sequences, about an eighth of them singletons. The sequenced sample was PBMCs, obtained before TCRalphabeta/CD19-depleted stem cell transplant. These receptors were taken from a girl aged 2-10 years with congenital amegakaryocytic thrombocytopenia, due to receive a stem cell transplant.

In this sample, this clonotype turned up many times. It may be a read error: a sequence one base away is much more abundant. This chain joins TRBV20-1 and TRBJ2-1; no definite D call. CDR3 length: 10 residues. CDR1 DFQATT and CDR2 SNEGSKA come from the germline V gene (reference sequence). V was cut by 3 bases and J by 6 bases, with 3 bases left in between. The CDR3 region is CSARANEQFF. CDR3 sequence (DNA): TGCAGTGCTAGGGCCAATGAGCAGTTCTTC.

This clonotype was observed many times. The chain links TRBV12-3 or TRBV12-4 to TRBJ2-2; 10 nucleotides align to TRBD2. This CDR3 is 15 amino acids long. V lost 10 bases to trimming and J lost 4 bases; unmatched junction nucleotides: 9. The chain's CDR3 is CATKGSSGSTGELFF. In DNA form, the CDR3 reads TGTGCCACCAAGGGTTCTAGCGGGAGCACCGGGGAGCTGTTTTTT.

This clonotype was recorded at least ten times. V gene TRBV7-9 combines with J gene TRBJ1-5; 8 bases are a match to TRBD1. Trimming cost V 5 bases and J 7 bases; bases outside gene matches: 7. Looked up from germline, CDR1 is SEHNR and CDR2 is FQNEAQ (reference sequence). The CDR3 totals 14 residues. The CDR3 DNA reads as TGTGCCAGCAGCCGAACAGGGGGTGTCCAGCCCCAGCATTTT. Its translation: CASSRTGGVQPQHF.

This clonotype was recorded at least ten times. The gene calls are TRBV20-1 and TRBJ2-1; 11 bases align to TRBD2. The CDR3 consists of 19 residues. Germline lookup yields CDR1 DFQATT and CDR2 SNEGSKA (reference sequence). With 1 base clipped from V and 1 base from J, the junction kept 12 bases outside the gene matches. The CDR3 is CSARAVASGRPLSYNEQFF. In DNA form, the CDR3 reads TGCAGTGCTAGAGCAGTGGCTAGCGGGAGGCCTCTATCCTACAATGAGCAGTTCTTC.

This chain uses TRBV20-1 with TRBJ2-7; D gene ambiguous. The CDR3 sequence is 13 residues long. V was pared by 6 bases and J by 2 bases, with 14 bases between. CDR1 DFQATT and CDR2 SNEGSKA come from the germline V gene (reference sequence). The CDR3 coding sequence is TGCAGTGCGCGCAACCCCGGAACCTACGAGCAGTACTTC. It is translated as CSARNPGTYEQYF.

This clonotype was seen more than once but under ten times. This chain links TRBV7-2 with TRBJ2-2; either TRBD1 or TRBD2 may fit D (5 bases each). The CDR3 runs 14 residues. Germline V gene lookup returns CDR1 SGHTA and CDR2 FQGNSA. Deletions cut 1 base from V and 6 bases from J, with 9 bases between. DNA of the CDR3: TGTGCCAGCAGCTTAGTTGTGGGGGCCGGGGAGCTGTTTTTT. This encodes CASSLVVGAGELFF.

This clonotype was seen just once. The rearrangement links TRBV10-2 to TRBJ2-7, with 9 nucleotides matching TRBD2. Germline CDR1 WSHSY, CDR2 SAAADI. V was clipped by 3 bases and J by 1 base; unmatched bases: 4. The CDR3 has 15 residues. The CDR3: CASSDYSGRSYEQYF. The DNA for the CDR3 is TGCGCCAGCAGTGATTATAGCGGGAGATCCTACGAGCAGTACTTC.

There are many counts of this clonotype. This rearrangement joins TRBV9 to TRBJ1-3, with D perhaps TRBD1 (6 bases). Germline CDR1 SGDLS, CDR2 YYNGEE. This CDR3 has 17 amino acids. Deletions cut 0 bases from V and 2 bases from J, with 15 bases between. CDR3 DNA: TGTGCCAGCAGCGTAGCCCCCCTAAGGGGGGCTGGAAACACCATATATTTT. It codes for CASSVAPLRGAGNTIYF.

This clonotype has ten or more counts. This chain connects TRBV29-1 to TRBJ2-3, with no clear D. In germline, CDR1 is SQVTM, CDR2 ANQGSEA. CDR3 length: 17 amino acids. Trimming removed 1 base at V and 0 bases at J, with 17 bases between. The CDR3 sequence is CSVEGAAEPTSTDTQYF. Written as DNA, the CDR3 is TGCAGCGTTGAAGGGGCCGCAGAACCCACTAGCACAGATACGCAGTATTTT.

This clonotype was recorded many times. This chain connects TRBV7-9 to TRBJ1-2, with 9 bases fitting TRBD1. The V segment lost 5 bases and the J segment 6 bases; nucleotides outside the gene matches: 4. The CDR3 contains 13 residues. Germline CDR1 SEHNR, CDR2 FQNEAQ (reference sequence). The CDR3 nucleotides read TGTGCCAGCAGCAATACAGGGGGCAATGGCTACACCTTC. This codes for CASSNTGGNGYTF.

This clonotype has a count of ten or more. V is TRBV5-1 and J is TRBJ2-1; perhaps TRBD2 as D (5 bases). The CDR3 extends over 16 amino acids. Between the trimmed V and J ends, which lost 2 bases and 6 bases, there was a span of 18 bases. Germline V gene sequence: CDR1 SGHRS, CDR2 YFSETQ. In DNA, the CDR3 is TGCGCCAGCAGCTTCTTGTGGGAGTCGTTGGTCAATGAGCAGTTCTTC. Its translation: CASSFLWESLVNEQFF.

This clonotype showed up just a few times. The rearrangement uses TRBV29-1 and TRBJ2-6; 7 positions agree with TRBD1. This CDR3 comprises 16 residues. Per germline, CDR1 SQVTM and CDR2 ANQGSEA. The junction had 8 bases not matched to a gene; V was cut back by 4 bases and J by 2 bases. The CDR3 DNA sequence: TGCAGCGTTGTAGAAACAGGGGCGGCTGGGGCCAACGTCCTGACTTTC. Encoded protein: CSVVETGAAGANVLTF.

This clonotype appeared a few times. The CDR3 DNA is TGCGCCAGCCAAATAAACAGGGTCACCGGGGAGCTGTTTTTT. Its translation is CASQINRVTGELFF. The gene calls are TRBV5-1 and TRBJ2-2; D possibly corresponds to TRBD1 (6 bases). The CDR3 totals 14 residues. Deletions cut 7 bases from V and 4 bases from J, with 14 bases between. Germline V lookup: CDR1 SGHRS, CDR2 YFSETQ.

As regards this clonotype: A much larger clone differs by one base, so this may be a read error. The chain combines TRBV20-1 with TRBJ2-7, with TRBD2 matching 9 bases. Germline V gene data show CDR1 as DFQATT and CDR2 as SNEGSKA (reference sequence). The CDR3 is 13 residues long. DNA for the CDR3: TGCAGTGCCTTAGCGGGGGACGCCTACAAGCAGTACTTC. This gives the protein CSALAGDAYKQYF.

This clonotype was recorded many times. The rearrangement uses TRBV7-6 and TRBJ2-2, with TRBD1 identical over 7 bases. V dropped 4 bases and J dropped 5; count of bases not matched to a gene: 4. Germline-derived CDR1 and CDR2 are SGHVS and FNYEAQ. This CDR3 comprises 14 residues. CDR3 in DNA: TGTGCCAGCAGCTCACAGGGGCGGACCGGGGAGCTGTTTTTT. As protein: CASSSQGRTGELFF.

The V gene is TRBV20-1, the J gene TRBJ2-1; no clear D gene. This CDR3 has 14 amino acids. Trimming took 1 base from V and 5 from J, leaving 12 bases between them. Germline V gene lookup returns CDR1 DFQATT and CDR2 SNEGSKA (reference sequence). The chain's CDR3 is CSARVKLTNNEQFF. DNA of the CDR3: TGCAGTGCTAGAGTCAAGCTTACAAACAATGAGCAGTTCTTC.